This T cell receptor (beta chain) is from a study of blood T cell repertoires in COVID-19. Study as a whole: There were acute and convalescent COVID-19 samples, and they came from the United States, Italy and Spain.

Here immunoSEQ multiplex PCR was the method, and the copy in TCRdb shows in-frame clones only, minus some. The sample includes 150,000 to 190,000 clones, 80% to 90% of them seen just once. Germline values: CDR1 LNHDA, CDR2 SQIVND (reference sequence). The J segment lost 5 bases and the V segment lost 6 bases, leaving 14 bases of the junction unmatched. CDR3 length equals 16 residues. The table lists this clone with a count of one. This chain connects TRBV19 to TRBJ2-7; 9 nucleotides align to TRBD2. This clonotype was obtained from a middle-aged woman with acute or convalescent COVID-19. The specimen sequenced was peripheral blood. This CDR3 reads CASSPGQAGGSHEQYF. In nucleotides, the CDR3 is TGTGCCAGTAGCCCCGGTCAAGCGGGAGGATCCCACGAGCAGTACTTC.